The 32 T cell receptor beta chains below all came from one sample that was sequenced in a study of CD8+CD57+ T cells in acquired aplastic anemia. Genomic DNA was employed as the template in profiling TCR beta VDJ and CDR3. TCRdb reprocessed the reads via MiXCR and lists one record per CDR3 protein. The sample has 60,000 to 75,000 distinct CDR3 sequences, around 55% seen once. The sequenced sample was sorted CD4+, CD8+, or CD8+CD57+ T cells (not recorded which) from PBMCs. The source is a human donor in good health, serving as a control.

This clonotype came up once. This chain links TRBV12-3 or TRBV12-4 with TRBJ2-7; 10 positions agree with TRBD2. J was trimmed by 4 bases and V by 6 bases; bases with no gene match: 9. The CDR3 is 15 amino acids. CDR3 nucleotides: TGTGCCAGCAGCCCGAGTGGACTAGCGGAGTACGAGCAGTACTTC. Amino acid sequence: CASSPSGLAEYEQYF.

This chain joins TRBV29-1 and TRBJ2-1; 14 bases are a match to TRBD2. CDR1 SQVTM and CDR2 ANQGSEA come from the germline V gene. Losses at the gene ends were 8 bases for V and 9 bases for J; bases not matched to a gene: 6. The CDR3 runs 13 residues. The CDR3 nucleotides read TGCAGCCAGACTAGCGGGAGGGGTCGTGAGCAGTTCTTC. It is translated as CSQTSGRGREQFF.

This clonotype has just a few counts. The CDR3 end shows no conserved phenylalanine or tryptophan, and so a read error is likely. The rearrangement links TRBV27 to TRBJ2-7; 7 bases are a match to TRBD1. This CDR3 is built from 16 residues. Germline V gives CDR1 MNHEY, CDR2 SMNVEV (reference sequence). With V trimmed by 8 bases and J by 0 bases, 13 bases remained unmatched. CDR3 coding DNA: TGTGCCAGCCCGGACAGGAAAGGGGCATTCTCCTACGAGCAGTACCTC. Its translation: CASPDRKGAFSYEQYL.

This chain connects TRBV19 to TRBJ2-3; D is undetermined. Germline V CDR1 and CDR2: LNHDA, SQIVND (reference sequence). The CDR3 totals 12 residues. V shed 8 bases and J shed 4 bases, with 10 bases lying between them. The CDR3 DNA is TGTGCCAGTTTAGAGTTACCAGATACGCAGTATTTT. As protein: CASLELPDTQYF.

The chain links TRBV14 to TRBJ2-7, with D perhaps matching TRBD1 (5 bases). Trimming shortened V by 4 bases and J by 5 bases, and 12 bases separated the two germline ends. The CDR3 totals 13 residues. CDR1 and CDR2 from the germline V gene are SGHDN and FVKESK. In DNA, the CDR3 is TGTGCCAGCAGCCCTACCACAGGAAACGAGCAGTACTTC. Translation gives CASSPTTGNEQYF.

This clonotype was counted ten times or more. DNA of the CDR3: TGTGCCAGCAGCCAAGCTCACCGACGGTATAATTCACCCCTCCACTTT. This gives the protein CASSQAHRRYNSPLHF. This chain joins TRBV3-1 and TRBJ1-6; no firm D call. In germline, CDR1 is LGHDT, CDR2 YNNKEL (reference sequence). Trimming removed 1 base at V and 4 bases at J, with 11 bases between. This CDR3 contains 16 residues. Using reference TRBV3-1 and TRBJ1-6 for the parts outside the CDR3, the full variable domain is DTAVSQTPKYLVTQMGNDKSIKCEQNLGHDTMYWYKQDSKKFLKIMFSYNNKELIINETVPNRFSPKSPDKAHLNLHINSLELGDSAVYFCASSQAHRRYNSPLHFGNGTRLTVT.

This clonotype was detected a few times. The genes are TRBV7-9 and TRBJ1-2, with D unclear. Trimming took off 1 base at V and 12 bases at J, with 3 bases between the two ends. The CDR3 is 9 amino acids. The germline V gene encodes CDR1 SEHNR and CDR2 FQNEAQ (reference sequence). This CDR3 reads CASSLGDTF. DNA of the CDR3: TGTGCCAGCAGCTTAGGGGACACCTTC.

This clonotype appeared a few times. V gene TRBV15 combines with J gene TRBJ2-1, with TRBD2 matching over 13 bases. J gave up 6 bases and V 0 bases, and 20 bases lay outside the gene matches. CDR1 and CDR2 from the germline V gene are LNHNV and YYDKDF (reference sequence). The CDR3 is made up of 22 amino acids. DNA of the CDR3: TGTGCCACCAGCAGAGAAGGTCGCTCTAGGACTAGCGGGAGTAAAGATCGCAATGAGCAGTTCTTC. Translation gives CATSREGRSRTSGSKDRNEQFF. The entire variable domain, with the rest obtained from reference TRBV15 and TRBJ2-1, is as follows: DAMVIQNPRYQVTQFGKPVTLSCSQTLNHNVMYWYQQKSSQAPKLLFHYYDKDFNNEADTPDNFQSRRPNTSFCFLDIRSPGLGDTAMYLCATSREGRSRTSGSKDRNEQFFGPGTRLTVL.

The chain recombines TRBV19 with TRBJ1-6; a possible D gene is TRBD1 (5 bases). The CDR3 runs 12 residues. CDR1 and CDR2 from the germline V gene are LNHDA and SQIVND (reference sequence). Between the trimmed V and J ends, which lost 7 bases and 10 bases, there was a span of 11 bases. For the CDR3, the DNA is TGTGCCAGTATGGGACCCGTCTCACCCCTCCACTTT. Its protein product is CASMGPVSPLHF.

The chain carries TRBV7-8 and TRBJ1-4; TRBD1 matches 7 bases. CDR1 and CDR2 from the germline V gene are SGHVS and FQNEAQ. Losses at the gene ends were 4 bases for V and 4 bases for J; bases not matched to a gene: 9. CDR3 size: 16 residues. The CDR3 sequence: CASSSAGTEVNEKLFF. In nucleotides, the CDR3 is TGTGCCAGCAGCTCCGCCGGGACAGAGGTTAATGAAAAACTGTTTTTT.

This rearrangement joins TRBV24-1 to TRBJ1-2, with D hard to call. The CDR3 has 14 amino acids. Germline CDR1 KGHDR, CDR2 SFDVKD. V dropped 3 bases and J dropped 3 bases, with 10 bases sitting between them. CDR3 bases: TGTGCCACCAGTGATCGGAACCACTACTATGGCTACACCTTC. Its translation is CATSDRNHYYGYTF.

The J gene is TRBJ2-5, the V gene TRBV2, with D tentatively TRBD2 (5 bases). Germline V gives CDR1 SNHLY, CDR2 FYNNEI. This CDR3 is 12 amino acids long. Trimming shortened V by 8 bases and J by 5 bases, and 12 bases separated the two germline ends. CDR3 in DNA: TGTGCCAGCCGGAGCGGCGGGGAGACCCAGTACTTC. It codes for CASRSGGETQYF.

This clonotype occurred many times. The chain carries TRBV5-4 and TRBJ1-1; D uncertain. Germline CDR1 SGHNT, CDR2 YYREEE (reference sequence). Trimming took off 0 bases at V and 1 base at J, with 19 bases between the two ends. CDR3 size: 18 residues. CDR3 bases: TGTGCCAGCAGCTTGGCCTATGGCAGAACTCTTTCGAACACTGAAGCTTTCTTT. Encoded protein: CASSLAYGRTLSNTEAFF. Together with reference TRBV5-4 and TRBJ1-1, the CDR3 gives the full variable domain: ETGVTQSPTHLIKTRGQQVTLRCSSQSGHNTVSWYQQALGQGPQFIFQYYREEENGRGNFPPRFSGLQFPNYSSELNVNALELDDSALYLCASSLAYGRTLSNTEAFFGQGTRLTVV.

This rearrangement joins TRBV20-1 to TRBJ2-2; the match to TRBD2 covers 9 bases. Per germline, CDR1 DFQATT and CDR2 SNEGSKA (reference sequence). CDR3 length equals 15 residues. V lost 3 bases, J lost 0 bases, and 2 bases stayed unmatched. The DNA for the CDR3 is TGCAGTGCTAGCGCTAGCGGGACGAACACCGGGGAGCTGTTTTTT. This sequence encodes CSASASGTNTGELFF.

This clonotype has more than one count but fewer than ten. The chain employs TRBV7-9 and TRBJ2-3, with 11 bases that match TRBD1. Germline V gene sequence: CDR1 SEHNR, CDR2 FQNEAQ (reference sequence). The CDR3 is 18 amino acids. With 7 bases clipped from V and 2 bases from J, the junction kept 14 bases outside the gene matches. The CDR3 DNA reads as TGTGCCAGCACCTACACCCCCGGGACAGGGGGATTCACAGATACGCAGTATTTT. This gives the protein CASTYTPGTGGFTDTQYF.

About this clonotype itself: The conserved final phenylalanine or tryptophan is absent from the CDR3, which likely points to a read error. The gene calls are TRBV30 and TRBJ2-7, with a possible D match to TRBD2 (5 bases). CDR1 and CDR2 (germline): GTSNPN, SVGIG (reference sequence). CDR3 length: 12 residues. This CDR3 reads CAWSEEDYEQYS. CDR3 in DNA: TGCGCCTGGAGTGAGGAGGACTACGAGCAGTACTCC.

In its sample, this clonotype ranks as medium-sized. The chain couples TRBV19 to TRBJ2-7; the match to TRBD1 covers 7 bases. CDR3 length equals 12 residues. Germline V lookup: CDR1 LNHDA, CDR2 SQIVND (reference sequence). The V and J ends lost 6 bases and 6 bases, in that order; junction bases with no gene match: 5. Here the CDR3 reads CASRGQVGEQYF. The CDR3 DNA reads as TGTGCCAGTAGAGGACAGGTGGGCGAGCAGTACTTC.

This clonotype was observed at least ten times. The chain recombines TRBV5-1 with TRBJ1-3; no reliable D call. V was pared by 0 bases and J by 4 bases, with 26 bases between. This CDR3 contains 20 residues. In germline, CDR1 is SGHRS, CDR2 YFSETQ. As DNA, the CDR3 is TGCGCCAGCAGCTTGGTTGGCCTGGCCTACGTGTGGACTGGCGGAAACACCATATATTTT. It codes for CASSLVGLAYVWTGGNTIYF.

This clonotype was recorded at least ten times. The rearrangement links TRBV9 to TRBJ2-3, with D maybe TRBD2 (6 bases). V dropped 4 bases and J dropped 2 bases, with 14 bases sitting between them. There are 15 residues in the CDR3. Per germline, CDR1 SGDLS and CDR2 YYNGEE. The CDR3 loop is CASSPQAGATDTQYF. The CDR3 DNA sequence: TGTGCCAGCAGCCCCCAAGCGGGCGCCACAGATACGCAGTATTTT.

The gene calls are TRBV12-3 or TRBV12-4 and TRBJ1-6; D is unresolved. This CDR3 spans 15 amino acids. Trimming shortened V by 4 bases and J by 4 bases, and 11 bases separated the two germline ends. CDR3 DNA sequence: TGTGCCAGCAGTTGGGCAGCCACTTATAATTCACCCCTCCACTTT. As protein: CASSWAATYNSPLHF.

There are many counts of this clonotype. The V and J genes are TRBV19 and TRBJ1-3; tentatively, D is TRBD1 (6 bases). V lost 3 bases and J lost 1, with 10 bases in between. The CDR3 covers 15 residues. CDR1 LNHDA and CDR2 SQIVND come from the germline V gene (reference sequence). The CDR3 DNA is TGTGCCAGTAGTATCGGAGACAGGTCTGGAAACACCATATATTTT. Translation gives CASSIGDRSGNTIYF.

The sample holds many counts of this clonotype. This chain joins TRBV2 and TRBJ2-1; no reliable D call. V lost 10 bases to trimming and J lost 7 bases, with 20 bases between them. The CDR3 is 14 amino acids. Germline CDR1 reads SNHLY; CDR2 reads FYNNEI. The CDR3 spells CATRSQEGMNEQFF. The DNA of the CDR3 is TGTGCCACTCGGTCACAAGAAGGGATGAATGAGCAGTTCTTC.

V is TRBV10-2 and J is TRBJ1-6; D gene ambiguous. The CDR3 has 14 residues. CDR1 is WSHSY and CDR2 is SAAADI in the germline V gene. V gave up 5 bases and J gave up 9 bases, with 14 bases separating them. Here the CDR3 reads CASSRAEGGSPLHF. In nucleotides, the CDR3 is TGCGCCAGCAGTAGGGCGGAGGGCGGTTCACCCCTCCACTTT.

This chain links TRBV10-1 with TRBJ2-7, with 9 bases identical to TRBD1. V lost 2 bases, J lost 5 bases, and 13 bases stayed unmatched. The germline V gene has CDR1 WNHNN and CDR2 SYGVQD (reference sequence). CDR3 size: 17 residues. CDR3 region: CASSEGSRTGGTNEQYF. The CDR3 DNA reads TGCGCCAGCAGTGAGGGGTCGCGTACAGGGGGCACCAACGAGCAGTACTTC.

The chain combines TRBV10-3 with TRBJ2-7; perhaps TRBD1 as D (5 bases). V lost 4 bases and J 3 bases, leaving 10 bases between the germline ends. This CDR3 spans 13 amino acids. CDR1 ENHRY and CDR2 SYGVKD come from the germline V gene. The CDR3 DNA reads TGTGCCATCAGTGCACAAGGGGACTACGAGCAGTACGTC. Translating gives CAISAQGDYEQYV.

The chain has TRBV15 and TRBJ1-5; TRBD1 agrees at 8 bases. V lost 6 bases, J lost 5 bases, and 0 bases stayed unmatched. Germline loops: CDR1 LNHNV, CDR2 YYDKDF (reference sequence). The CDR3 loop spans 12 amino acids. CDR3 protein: CATRQGDQPQHF. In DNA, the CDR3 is TGTGCCACCAGACAGGGGGATCAGCCCCAGCATTTT.

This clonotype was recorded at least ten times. The CDR3 loop is CASSLGTAAYEQYF. DNA of the CDR3: TGTGCCAGCAGTTTGGGGACAGCCGCCTACGAGCAGTACTTC. The chain uses TRBV6-2 or TRBV6-3 and TRBJ2-7, with 7 bases lining up with TRBD1. Germline loops: CDR1 MNHEY, CDR2 SVGEGT. With V trimmed by 4 bases and J by 2 bases, 5 bases remained unmatched. The CDR3 extends over 14 amino acids.

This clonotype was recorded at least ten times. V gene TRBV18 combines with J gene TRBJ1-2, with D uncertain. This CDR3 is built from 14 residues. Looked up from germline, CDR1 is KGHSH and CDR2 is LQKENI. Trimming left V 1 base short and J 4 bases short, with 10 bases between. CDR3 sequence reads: CASSPQSDSYGYTF. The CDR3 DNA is TGTGCCAGCTCACCACAGTCAGATTCCTATGGCTACACCTTC.

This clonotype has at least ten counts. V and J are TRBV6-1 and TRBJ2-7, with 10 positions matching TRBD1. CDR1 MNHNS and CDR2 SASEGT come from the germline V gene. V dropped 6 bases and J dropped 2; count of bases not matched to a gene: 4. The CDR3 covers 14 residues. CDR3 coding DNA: TGTGCCAGCAGGCCCGGGACAGGGGCCTACGAGCAGTACTTC. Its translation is CASRPGTGAYEQYF.

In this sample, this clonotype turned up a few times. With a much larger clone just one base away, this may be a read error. CDR3 bases: TGTGCCTGGAGTGTCGACAATTCCAATCAGCCCCAGCATTTT. Translated: CAWSVDNSNQPQHF. The V and J genes are TRBV30 and TRBJ1-5; D unclear. This CDR3 comprises 14 residues. V lost 0 bases, J lost 3 bases, and 9 bases lay in between. Germline assignment: CDR1 GTSNPN and CDR2 SVGIG (reference sequence).

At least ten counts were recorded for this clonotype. The CDR3 DNA is TGCAGCGTTCGGACCGGGGGGTTCTACGAGCAGTACTTC. This gives the protein CSVRTGGFYEQYF. The chain has TRBV29-1 and TRBJ2-7; 7 bases align to TRBD2. This CDR3 contains 13 residues. Unmatched junction bases numbered 7, after V lost 5 bases and J lost 3 bases. Germline V gene lookup returns CDR1 SQVTM and CDR2 ANQGSEA.

As DNA, the CDR3 is TGTGCCAGTAGTCAGGGGACGGTATCCTACGAGCAGTACTTC. Protein sequence: CASSQGTVSYEQYF. The rearrangement joins TRBV19 to TRBJ2-7, with D maybe TRBD1 (6 bases). This CDR3 is built from 14 residues. Trimming cost V 5 bases and J 1 base, with 12 bases left between them. Per germline, CDR1 LNHDA and CDR2 SQIVND (reference sequence).